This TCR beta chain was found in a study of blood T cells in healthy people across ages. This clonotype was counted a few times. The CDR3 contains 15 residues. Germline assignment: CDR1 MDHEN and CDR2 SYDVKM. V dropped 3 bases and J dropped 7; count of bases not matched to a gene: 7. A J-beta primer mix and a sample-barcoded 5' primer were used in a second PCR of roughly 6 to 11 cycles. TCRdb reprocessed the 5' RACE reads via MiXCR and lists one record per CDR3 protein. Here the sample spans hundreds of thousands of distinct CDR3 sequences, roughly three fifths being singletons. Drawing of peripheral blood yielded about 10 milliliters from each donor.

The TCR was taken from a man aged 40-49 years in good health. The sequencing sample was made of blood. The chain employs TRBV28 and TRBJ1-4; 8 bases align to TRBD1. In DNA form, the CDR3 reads TGTGCCAGCAGTTTCGGGACAGGCCAATCTGAAAAACTGTTTTTT. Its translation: CASSFGTGQSEKLFF.